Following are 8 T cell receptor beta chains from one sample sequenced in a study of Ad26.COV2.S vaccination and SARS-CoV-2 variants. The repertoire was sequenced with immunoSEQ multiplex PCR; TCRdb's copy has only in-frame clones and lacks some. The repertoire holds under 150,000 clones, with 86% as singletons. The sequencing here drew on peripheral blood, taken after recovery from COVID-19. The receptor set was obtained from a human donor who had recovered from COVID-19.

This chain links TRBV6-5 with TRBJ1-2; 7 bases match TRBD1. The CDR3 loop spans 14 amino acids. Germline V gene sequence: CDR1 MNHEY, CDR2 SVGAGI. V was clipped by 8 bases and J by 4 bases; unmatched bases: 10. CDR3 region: CASAPGQRSYGYTF. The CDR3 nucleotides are TGTGCCAGCGCCCCGGGACAGCGGAGCTATGGCTACACCTTC.

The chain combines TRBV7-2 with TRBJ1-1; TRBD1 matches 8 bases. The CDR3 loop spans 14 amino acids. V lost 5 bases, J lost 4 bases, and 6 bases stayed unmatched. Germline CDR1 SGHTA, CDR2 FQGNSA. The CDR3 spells CASSPGGISTEAFF. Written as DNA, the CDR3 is TGTGCCAGCAGCCCAGGGGGCATTTCCACTGAAGCTTTCTTT.

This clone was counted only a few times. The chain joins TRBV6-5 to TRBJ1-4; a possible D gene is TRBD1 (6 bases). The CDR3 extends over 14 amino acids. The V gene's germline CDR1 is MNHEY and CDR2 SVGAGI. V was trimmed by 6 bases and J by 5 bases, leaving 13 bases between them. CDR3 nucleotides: TGTGCCAGCAGGAGACAGGAGGGAAATGAAAAACTGTTTTTT. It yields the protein CASRRQEGNEKLFF.

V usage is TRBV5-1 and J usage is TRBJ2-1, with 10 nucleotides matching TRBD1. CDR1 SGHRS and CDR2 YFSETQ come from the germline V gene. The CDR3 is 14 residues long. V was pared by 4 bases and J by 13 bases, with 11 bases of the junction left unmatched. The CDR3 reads CASSQRTGGEYQFF. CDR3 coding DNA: TGCGCCAGCAGCCAAAGGACAGGGGGGGAGTACCAGTTCTTC.

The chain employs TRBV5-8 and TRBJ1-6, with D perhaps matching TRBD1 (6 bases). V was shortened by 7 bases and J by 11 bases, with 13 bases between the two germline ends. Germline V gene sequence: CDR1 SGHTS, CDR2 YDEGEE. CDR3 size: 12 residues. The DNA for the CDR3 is TGTGCCAGCGGCCTCTGGACAGCACCCCTCCACTTT. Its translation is CASGLWTAPLHF.

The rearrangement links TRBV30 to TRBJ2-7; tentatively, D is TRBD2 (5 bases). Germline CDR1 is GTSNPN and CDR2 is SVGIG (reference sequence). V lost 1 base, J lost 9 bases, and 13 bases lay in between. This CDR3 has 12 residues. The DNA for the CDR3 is TGTGCCTGGAGTGCGACGGCGGGTATGCAGTACTTC. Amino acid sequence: CAWSATAGMQYF.

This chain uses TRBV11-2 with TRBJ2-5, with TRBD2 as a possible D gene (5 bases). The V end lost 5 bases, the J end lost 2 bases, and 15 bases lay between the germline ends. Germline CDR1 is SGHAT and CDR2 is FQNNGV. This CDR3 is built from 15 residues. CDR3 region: CASSGLKINQETQYF. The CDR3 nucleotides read TGTGCCAGCAGCGGACTTAAGATAAATCAAGAGACCCAGTACTTC.

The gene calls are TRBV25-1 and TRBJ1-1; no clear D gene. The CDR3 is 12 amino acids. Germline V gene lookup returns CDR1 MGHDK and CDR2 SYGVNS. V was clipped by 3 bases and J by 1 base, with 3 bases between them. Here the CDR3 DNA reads TGTGCCAGCAGTGACACGAACACTGAAGCTTTCTTT. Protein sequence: CASSDTNTEAFF.